This TCR beta chain was sequenced in a study of beta chain features in type 1 diabetes. Based on CD45RO/CCR7/CD25/CD127/CD95/CD27, CD4+ regulatory, stem cell-like memory, naive and central memory cells were sorted. Findings of the study overall: Patients with Type 1 diabetes showed moderately but significantly shorter TCRB CDR3s in all four CD4+ subsets. In type 1 diabetes patients, VDJ junctions had fewer insertions; deletions at these junctions were more frequent. High TCR expression in some cells could lead to their over-representation in cDNA sequencing.

The ends were cut back, 0 bases at V and 6 bases at J, with 13 bases in the middle. This CDR3 contains 14 residues. Germline assignment: CDR1 SGHRS and CDR2 YFSETQ. Reverse transcribing all isolated RNA meant expressed TCRB transcripts were sequenced. The assay was immunoSEQ multiplex PCR, and TCRdb's table has in-frame clones only and misses some. Among 50,000 to 70,000 clones, 40% to 60% were seen once, and the ten largest hold 2.6%. The sample holds a few counts of this clone. The antigen remains unidentified. The TCR sequence derives from a woman aged 40-49 years with type 1 diabetes. V gene TRBV5-1 combines with J gene TRBJ2-7; D is undetermined. Sequencing used Tregs from blood. The CDR3 here is CASSLGQAYSEQYF. CDR3 nucleotide sequence: TGCGCCAGCAGCTTGGGTCAGGCCTACTCCGAGCAGTACTTC. The full variable domain, with the rest looked up from reference TRBV5-1 and TRBJ2-7, is KAGVTQTPRYLIKTRGQQVTLSCSPISGHRSVSWYQQTPGQGLQFLFEYFSETQRNKGNFPGRFSGRQFSNSRSEMNVSTLELGDSALYLCASSLGQAYSEQYFGPGTRLTVT.